The 15 T cell receptor beta chains given below trace back to one sample, sequenced in a study of blood T cell repertoires in COVID-19. Method: immunoSEQ multiplex PCR; TCRdb's copy keeps in-frame clones and lacks some. The sample records roughly 39,000 clones, around 83% being singletons. The material sequenced was peripheral blood. The receptor source for this set is a man aged 55 to 70 with acute or convalescent COVID-19.

The chain couples TRBV30 to TRBJ1-5, with D maybe TRBD1 (6 bases). V was trimmed by 5 bases and J by 3 bases, leaving 11 bases between them. The CDR3 runs 13 residues. From germline, CDR1 is GTSNPN and CDR2 SVGIG (reference sequence). As DNA, the CDR3 is TGTGCCTGGTCACAGGGTCCCAATCAGCCCCAGCATTTT. Protein product: CAWSQGPNQPQHF.

The V and J genes are TRBV9 and TRBJ1-3, with D perhaps matching TRBD1 (6 bases). Trimming shortened V by 0 bases and J by 8 bases, and 9 bases separated the two germline ends. Germline V gene lookup returns CDR1 SGDLS and CDR2 YYNGEE. The CDR3 contains 13 residues. CDR3 protein: CASSVVGGDTIYF. As DNA, the CDR3 is TGTGCCAGCAGCGTAGTTGGGGGCGACACCATATATTTT.

This chain uses TRBV7-9 with TRBJ2-7; 10 bases align to TRBD2. The germline gives CDR1 SEHNR, CDR2 FQNEAQ (reference sequence). The CDR3 spans 15 residues. With V trimmed by 5 bases and J by 4 bases, 8 bases remained unmatched. CDR3 DNA sequence: TGTGCCAGCAGCAACACACTAGCGGGATTGTACGAGCAGTACTTC. Its protein product is CASSNTLAGLYEQYF. The full variable domain, in which reference TRBV7-9 and TRBJ2-7 provide the parts outside the CDR3, is DTGVSQNPRHKITKRGQNVTFRCDPISEHNRLYWYRQTLGQGPEFLTYFQNEAQLEKSRLLSDRFSAERPKGSFSTLEIQRTEQGDSAMYLCASSNTLAGLYEQYFGPGTRLTVT.

The chain couples TRBV27 to TRBJ2-2, with 14 bases lining up with TRBD2. The germline CDR1 and CDR2 sequences are MNHEY and SMNVEV (reference sequence). V lost 6 bases and J lost 4; bases outside the gene matches: 13. This CDR3 has 19 residues. The CDR3 region has the DNA TGTGCCAGCAGGCACAGGGATCGGACTAGCGGGAGGAGCACCGGGGAGCTGTTTTTT. Translation: CASRHRDRTSGRSTGELFF.

The genes are TRBV27 and TRBJ1-1; perhaps TRBD1 as D (6 bases). The V end lost 7 bases, the J end lost 1 base, and 13 bases lay between the germline ends. This CDR3 has 14 residues. The germline V gene encodes CDR1 MNHEY and CDR2 SMNVEV (reference sequence). Here the CDR3 DNA reads TGTGCCAGCACCAAAACGGACAGGAACACTGAAGCTTTCTTT. This gives the protein CASTKTDRNTEAFF.

The CDR3 loop reads CASGLRGRGPYEQYF. The DNA for the CDR3 is TGTGCTAGTGGTTTGAGGGGGCGGGGTCCCTACGAGCAGTACTTC. The gene calls are TRBV12-5 and TRBJ2-7, with a weak D call TRBD1 (7 bases). CDR3 size: 15 residues. With 2 bases removed from V and 2 bases from J, the gap between germline ends came to 13 bases. Per the germline V gene, CDR1 is LGHNT and CDR2 is FRNRAP.

The chain is built from TRBV19 and TRBJ1-5; D gene uncertain. Between the trimmed V and J ends, which lost 5 bases and 6 bases, there was a span of 11 bases. This CDR3 is built from 13 residues. CDR1 is LNHDA and CDR2 is SQIVND in the germline V gene (reference sequence). This CDR3 reads CASSRGAGQPQHF. The CDR3 nucleotides are TGTGCCAGTAGTCGGGGAGCAGGTCAGCCCCAGCATTTT.

The DNA for the CDR3 is TGTGCCAGCAGCCAAGGTCTCGGTCAGCCCCAGCATTTT. The encoded protein is CASSQGLGQPQHF. The rearrangement uses TRBV14 and TRBJ1-5; D not resolved. This CDR3 has 13 residues. Trimming left V 1 base short and J 6 bases short, with 7 bases between. The germline V gene encodes CDR1 SGHDN and CDR2 FVKESK.

The table lists this clone with a count of one. This chain uses TRBV5-1 with TRBJ1-1, with TRBD1 as a possible D gene (5 bases). The V gene's germline CDR1 is SGHRS and CDR2 YFSETQ. Trimming cost V 2 bases and J 3 bases, with 8 bases left between them. The CDR3 is made up of 13 amino acids. CDR3 region: CASSFSRDTEAFF. The CDR3 region has the DNA TGCGCCAGCAGCTTTTCCAGGGACACTGAAGCTTTCTTT.

The chain carries TRBV18 and TRBJ2-7; TRBD1 agrees at 12 bases. Unmatched junction bases numbered 1, after V lost 6 bases and J lost 1 base. This CDR3 contains 14 residues. Germline CDR1 reads KGHSH; CDR2 reads LQKENI. CDR3: CASSGQGASYEQYF. DNA of the CDR3: TGTGCCAGCTCGGGACAGGGGGCTTCCTACGAGCAGTACTTC.

Note on this clone: This CDR3 is also generated by other DNA sequences in the sample. The V call is TRBV6-5, the J call TRBJ1-1; D might be TRBD1 (5 bases). The V gene's germline CDR1 is MNHEY and CDR2 SVGAGI. V was cut by 0 bases and J by 1 base, with 6 bases left in between. The CDR3 consists of 14 residues. The CDR3 protein is CASSYSGGNTEAFF. CDR3 sequence (DNA): TGTGCCAGCAGTTACTCGGGGGGGAACACTGAAGCTTTCTTT.

This chain connects TRBV19 to TRBJ2-7, with 11 nucleotides matching TRBD1. The V gene's germline CDR1 is LNHDA and CDR2 SQIVND (reference sequence). J gave up 2 bases and V 3 bases, and 3 bases lay outside the gene matches. CDR3 length equals 15 residues. The CDR3 nucleotides read TGTGCCAGTAGTATCGGGACAGGGGGGACCTACGAGCAGTACTTC. Translated, it gives CASSIGTGGTYEQYF.

The genes are TRBV3-1 (or the pseudogene TRBV3-2) and TRBJ1-1; tentatively, D is TRBD1 (5 bases). CDR3 length: 16 amino acids. Germline V gives CDR1 LGHDT, CDR2 YNNKEL (reference sequence). With 3 bases removed from V and 5 bases from J, the gap between germline ends came to 19 bases. The CDR3 region is CASSQGRPTRGTEAFF. As DNA, the CDR3 is TGTGCCAGCAGCCAGGGGAGGCCGACCCGGGGGACTGAAGCTTTCTTT.

The genes are TRBV27 and TRBJ2-5, with 10 bases matching TRBD1. With 6 bases clipped from V and 4 bases from J, the junction kept 8 bases outside the gene matches. Germline CDR1 and CDR2: MNHEY and SMNVEV (reference sequence). This CDR3 is 15 amino acids long. The CDR3: CASRRGTGAIETQYF. The CDR3 nucleotides read TGTGCCAGCAGAAGGGGGACAGGGGCTATAGAGACCCAGTACTTC.

The chain joins TRBV19 to TRBJ1-2, with D possibly TRBD1 on 5 matching bases. This CDR3 contains 13 residues. V was trimmed by 5 bases and J by 7 bases, leaving 14 bases between them. Germline CDR1 reads LNHDA; CDR2 reads SQIVND (reference sequence). Written as DNA, the CDR3 is TGTGCCAGTAGTTTAGGTGGGGCAAGTGGCTACACCTTC. This sequence encodes CASSLGGASGYTF.